Sequencing of this T cell receptor beta chain was carried out in a study of identifying expanded T cells in peripheral blood. Findings and caveats of the study: Roughly two-week clone count variance significantly increased as total template count grew.

A note on this clone: Its antigen is not known.

TCRdb's table, derived via immunoSEQ multiplex PCR, lists solely in-frame clones and lacks some. Of 60,000 or so clones in the sample, about 85% were seen once. This CDR3 region has 15 residues. V dropped 4 bases and J dropped 2 bases, with 13 bases sitting between them. Germline CDR1 reads SNHLY; CDR2 reads FYNNEI. Sequencing input: blood. The source is a person aged 18 to 70 in good health. V gene TRBV2 combines with J gene TRBJ2-3, with TRBD2 as a possible D gene (5 bases). The CDR3 DNA is TGTGCCAGCAGTGGCGGGCAGGTTCACACAGATACGCAGTATTTT. It translates to CASSGGQVHTDTQYF.